The rows below give T cell receptor beta chains drawn from one sample of a study of OX40 agonist ivuxolimab in advanced cancers. Sequenced by immunoSEQ multiplex PCR; TCRdb stores in-frame clones only, minus some. The table shows 80,000 or so clones, with just under 85% occurring only once. Sequencing used CD4+ or CD8+ T cells sorted from blood, obtained in a trial of the OX40 agonist ivuxolimab. The receptors originated from an adult with an advanced solid tumor such as melanoma, head and neck, liver or kidney cancer. Both conserved end residues are trimmed from each CDR3. D genes are given only for firm matches.

v_call: TRBV14
d_call: NA
j_call: TRBJ2-4
cdr3_aa: ASSQDLAKNIQY

v_call: TRBV2
d_call: TRBD1
j_call: TRBJ2-2
cdr3_aa: ASRAQTGSTGELF

v_call: TRBV5-6
d_call: TRBD2
j_call: TRBJ2-5
cdr3_aa: ASSLIREGQETQY

v_call: TRBV2
d_call: TRBD2
j_call: TRBJ2-2
cdr3_aa: ASSVSGANTGELF

v_call: TRBV7-2
d_call: TRBD2
j_call: TRBJ2-7
cdr3_aa: ASSLSRGRFPYEQY

v_call: TRBV11-3
d_call: NA
j_call: TRBJ2-1
cdr3_aa: ASSLSWGGGKNEQF

v_call: TRBV5-6
d_call: NA
j_call: TRBJ1-1
cdr3_aa: ASYRALLNTEAF

v_call: TRBV10-3
d_call: NA
j_call: TRBJ1-5
cdr3_aa: AIGTAPNNQPQH

v_call: TRBV2
d_call: TRBD2
j_call: TRBJ2-7
cdr3_aa: ASSEVFSGRPL

v_call: TRBV28
d_call: TRBD1
j_call: TRBJ2-5
cdr3_aa: ASSTLDREETQY

v_call: TRBV4-2
d_call: NA
j_call: TRBJ2-7
cdr3_aa: ASSQAGGRTYEQY

v_call: TRBV9
d_call: NA
j_call: TRBJ2-3
cdr3_aa: ASSARGALDTQY

v_call: TRBV7-9
d_call: NA
j_call: TRBJ2-7
cdr3_aa: ASSFTPSYEQY

v_call: TRBV10-3
d_call: TRBD1
j_call: TRBJ1-1
cdr3_aa: AIRPGTGGFLNTEAF

v_call: TRBV5-1
d_call: NA
j_call: TRBJ2-5
cdr3_aa: ASSSGGGVEMGTQY

v_call: TRBV7-9
d_call: NA
j_call: TRBJ1-1
cdr3_aa: ASTRAGVAEAF

v_call: TRBV7-2
d_call: NA
j_call: TRBJ2-5
cdr3_aa: ASSLVWGETQY

v_call: TRBV27
d_call: NA
j_call: TRBJ2-7
cdr3_aa: ASSSGTGFEQY

v_call: TRBV5-8
d_call: TRBD1
j_call: TRBJ1-2
cdr3_aa: ASRYRDRGLRYPGYT

v_call: TRBV18
d_call: NA
j_call: TRBJ1-4
cdr3_aa: ASSPITESNEKLF

v_call: TRBV18
d_call: NA
j_call: TRBJ1-4
cdr3_aa: ASSLSGTNEKLF

v_call: TRBV5-5
d_call: TRBD1
j_call: TRBJ2-7
cdr3_aa: ASSLASGQSYEQY

v_call: TRBV5-4
d_call: TRBD2
j_call: TRBJ2-3
cdr3_aa: ASSWWGLAGKDTQY

v_call: TRBV2
d_call: NA
j_call: TRBJ1-1
cdr3_aa: ASVSDEMNTEAF

v_call: TRBV30
d_call: NA
j_call: TRBJ2-1
cdr3_aa: AWSLLNEQF

v_call: TRBV30
d_call: NA
j_call: TRBJ2-1
cdr3_aa: AWSTTGIYNEQF

v_call: TRBV5-6
d_call: TRBD1
j_call: TRBJ1-5
cdr3_aa: ASSLARGQGISQPQH

v_call: TRBV2
d_call: NA
j_call: TRBJ2-5
cdr3_aa: ASSRDYQETQY

v_call: TRBV6-1
d_call: NA
j_call: TRBJ1-5
cdr3_aa: ASNPRQGQPQH

v_call: TRBV28
d_call: NA
j_call: TRBJ2-1
cdr3_aa: ASRESGYSYNEQF

v_call: TRBV30
d_call: TRBD1
j_call: TRBJ1-2
cdr3_aa: AWSPGTDARIYGYT

v_call: TRBV27
d_call: NA
j_call: TRBJ2-2
cdr3_aa: ASKRGASTDGELF

v_call: TRBV7-3
d_call: NA
j_call: TRBJ2-2
cdr3_aa: ASSLNAPMHGTGELF

v_call: TRBV15
d_call: NA
j_call: TRBJ1-2
cdr3_aa: ATSRGLSGAPSYT

v_call: TRBV7-2
d_call: NA
j_call: TRBJ2-7
cdr3_aa: ASSSQGGALTRVSYEQY

v_call: TRBV7-3
d_call: NA
j_call: TRBJ2-1
cdr3_aa: ASSLTGPNNEQF

v_call: TRBV19
d_call: TRBD1
j_call: TRBJ1-5
cdr3_aa: ASTTQGASNQPQH

v_call: TRBV5-1
d_call: NA
j_call: TRBJ1-3
cdr3_aa: ASSPDGSGNTIY

v_call: TRBV29-1
d_call: NA
j_call: TRBJ2-1
cdr3_aa: SVVYEQF

v_call: TRBV7-9
d_call: NA
j_call: TRBJ2-5
cdr3_aa: ASSLVGVLQETQY

v_call: TRBV9
d_call: NA
j_call: TRBJ1-3
cdr3_aa: ASSVGSSGNTIY

v_call: TRBV7-8
d_call: NA
j_call: TRBJ1-1
cdr3_aa: ASMQGWGNTEAF

v_call: TRBV7-2
d_call: TRBD2
j_call: TRBJ2-5
cdr3_aa: ASSSGLAVKETQY

v_call: TRBV19
d_call: TRBD1
j_call: TRBJ2-4
cdr3_aa: ASSPLDRVGNIQY

v_call: TRBV7-9
d_call: NA
j_call: TRBJ1-4
cdr3_aa: ASSPWEAVGSEKLF

v_call: TRBV19
d_call: NA
j_call: TRBJ1-5
cdr3_aa: ASSNRQNQPQH

v_call: TRBV11-2
d_call: NA
j_call: TRBJ1-1
cdr3_aa: ASNRPRSGGTEAF

v_call: TRBV9
d_call: NA
j_call: TRBJ1-5
cdr3_aa: ASSAGTIKPQH

v_call: TRBV5-1
d_call: TRBD1
j_call: TRBJ2-2
cdr3_aa: ASSLVDRGNTGELF

v_call: TRBV19
d_call: NA
j_call: TRBJ1-2
cdr3_aa: ASSIVTAQVYGYT

v_call: TRBV14
d_call: TRBD1
j_call: TRBJ2-7
cdr3_aa: ASSHGARDRGQSYEQY

v_call: TRBV5-4
d_call: NA
j_call: TRBJ2-5
cdr3_aa: ASSYPGRGETQY

v_call: TRBV19
d_call: TRBD2
j_call: TRBJ2-2
cdr3_aa: ASSSGGDAGELF

v_call: TRBV10-2
d_call: NA
j_call: TRBJ1-5
cdr3_aa: ASSELDSNQPQH

v_call: TRBV6-1
d_call: TRBD2
j_call: TRBJ2-1
cdr3_aa: ASRLLAGGLHEQF

v_call: TRBV9
d_call: NA
j_call: TRBJ2-1
cdr3_aa: ASSVVTTPNEQF

v_call: TRBV7-2
d_call: TRBD1
j_call: TRBJ2-5
cdr3_aa: ASSLARTGGQETQY

v_call: TRBV13
d_call: NA
j_call: TRBJ2-1
cdr3_aa: ASSLSFLGTAGGNEQF

v_call: TRBV7-2
d_call: NA
j_call: TRBJ1-3
cdr3_aa: ASSSGNTIY